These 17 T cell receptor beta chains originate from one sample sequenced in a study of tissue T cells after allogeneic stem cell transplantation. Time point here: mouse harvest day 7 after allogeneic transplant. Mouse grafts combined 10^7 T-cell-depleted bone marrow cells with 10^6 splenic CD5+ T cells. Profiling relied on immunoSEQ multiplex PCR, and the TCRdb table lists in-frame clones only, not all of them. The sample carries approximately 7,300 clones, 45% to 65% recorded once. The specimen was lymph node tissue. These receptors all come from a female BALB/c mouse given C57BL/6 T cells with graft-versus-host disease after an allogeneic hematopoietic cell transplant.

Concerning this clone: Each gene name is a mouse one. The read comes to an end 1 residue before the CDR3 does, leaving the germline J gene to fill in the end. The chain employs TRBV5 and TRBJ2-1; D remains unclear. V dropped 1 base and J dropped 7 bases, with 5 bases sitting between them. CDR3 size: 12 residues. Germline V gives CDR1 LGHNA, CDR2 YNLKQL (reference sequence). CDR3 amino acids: CASSQGRAEQFF. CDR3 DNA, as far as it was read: TGTGCCAGCAGCCAAGGCCGGGCTGAGCAGTTC.

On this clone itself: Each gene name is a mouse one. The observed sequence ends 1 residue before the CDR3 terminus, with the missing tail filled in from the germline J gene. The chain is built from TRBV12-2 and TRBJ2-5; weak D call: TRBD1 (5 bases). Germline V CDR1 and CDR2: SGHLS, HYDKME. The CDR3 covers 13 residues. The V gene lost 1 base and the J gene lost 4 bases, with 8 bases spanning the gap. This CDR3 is CASSLQGEDTQYF. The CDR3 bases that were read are TGTGCCAGCTCTCTGCAGGGAGAAGACACCCAGTAC.

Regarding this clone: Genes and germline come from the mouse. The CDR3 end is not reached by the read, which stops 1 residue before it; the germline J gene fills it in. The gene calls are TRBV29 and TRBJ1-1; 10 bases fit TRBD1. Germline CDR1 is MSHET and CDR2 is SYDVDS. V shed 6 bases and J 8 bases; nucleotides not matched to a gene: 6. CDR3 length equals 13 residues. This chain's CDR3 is CASSSTGGREVFF. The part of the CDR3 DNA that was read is TGTGCTAGCAGCTCGACAGGGGGCAGGGAAGTCTTC.

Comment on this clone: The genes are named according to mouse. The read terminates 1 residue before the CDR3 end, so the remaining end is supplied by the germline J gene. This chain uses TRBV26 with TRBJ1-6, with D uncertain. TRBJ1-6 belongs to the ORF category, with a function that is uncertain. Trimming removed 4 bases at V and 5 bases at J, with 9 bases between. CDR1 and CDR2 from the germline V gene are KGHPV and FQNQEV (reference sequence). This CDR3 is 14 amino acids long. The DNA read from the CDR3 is TGTGCCAGCAGTCCCCACGGGGATAATTCGCCCCTCTAC. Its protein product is CASSPHGDNSPLY. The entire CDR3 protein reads CASSPHGDNSPLYF.

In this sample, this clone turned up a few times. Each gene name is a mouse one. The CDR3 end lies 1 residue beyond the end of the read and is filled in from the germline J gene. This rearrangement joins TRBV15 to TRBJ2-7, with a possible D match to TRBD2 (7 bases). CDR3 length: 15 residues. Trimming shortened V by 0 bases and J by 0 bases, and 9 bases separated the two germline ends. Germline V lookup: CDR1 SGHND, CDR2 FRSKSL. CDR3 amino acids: CASSLALGASYEQYF. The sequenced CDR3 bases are TGTGCCAGCAGTTTAGCGCTGGGGGCCTCCTATGAACAGTAC.

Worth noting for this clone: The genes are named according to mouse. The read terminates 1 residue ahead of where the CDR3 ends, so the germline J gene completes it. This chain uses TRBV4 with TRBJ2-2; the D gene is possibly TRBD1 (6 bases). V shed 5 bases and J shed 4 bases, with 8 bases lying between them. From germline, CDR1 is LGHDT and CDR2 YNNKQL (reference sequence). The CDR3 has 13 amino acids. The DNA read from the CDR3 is TGTGCCAGCAGCCGACAGGTCACCGGGCAGCTCTAC. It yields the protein CASSRQVTGQLY. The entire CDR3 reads CASSRQVTGQLYF.

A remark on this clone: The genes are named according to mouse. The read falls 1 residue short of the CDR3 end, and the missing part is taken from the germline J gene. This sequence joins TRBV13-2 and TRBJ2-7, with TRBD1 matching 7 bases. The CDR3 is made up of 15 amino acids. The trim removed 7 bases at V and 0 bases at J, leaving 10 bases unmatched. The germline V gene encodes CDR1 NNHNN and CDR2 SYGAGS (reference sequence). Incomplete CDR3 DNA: TGTGCCAGCAGTCTGTGGCAGGGGGTCTCCTATGAACAGTAC. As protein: CASSLWQGVSYEQY. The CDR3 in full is CASSLWQGVSYEQYF.

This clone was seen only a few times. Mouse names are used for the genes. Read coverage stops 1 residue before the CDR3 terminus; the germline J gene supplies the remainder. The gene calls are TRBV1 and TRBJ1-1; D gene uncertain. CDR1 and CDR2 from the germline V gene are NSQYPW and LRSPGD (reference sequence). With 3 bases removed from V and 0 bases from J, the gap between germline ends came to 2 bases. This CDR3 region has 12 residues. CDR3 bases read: TGCACCTGCAGTGCTTCAAACACAGAAGTCTTC. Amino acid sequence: CTCSASNTEVF. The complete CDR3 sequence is CTCSASNTEVFF.

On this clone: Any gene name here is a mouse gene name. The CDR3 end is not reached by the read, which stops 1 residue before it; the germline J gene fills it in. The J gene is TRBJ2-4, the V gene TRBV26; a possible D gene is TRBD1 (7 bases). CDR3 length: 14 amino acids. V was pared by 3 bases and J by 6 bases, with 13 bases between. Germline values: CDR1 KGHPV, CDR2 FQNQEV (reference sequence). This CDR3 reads CASSLEGAWNTLYF. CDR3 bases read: TGTGCCAGCAGTCTAGAGGGGGCATGGAACACCTTGTAC.

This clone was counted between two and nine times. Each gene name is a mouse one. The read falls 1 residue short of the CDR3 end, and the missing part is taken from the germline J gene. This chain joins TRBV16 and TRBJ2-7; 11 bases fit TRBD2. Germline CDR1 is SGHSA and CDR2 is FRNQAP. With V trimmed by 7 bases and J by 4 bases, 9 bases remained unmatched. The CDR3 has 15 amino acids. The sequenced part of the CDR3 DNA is TGTGCAAGCAATTTAGTGGGGACTGGGGGTTATGAACAGTAC. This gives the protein CASNLVGTGGYEQY. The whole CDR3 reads CASNLVGTGGYEQYF.

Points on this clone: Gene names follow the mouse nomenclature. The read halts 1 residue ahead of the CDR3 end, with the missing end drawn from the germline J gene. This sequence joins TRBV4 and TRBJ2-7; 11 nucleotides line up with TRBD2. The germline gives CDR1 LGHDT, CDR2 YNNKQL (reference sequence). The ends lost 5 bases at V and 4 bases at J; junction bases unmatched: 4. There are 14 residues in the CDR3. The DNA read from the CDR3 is TGTGCCAGCAGCACCGGGACTGGGGGTTATGAACAGTAC. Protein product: CASSTGTGGYEQY. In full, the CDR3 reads CASSTGTGGYEQYF.

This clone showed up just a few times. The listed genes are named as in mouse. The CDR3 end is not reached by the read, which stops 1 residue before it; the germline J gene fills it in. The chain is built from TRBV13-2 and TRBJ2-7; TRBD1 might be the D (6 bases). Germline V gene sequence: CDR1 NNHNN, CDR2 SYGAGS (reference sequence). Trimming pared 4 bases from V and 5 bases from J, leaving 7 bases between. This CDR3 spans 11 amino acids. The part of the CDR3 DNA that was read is TGTGCCAGCGGTAACAGGGATGAACAGTAC. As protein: CASGNRDEQY. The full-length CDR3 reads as CASGNRDEQYF.

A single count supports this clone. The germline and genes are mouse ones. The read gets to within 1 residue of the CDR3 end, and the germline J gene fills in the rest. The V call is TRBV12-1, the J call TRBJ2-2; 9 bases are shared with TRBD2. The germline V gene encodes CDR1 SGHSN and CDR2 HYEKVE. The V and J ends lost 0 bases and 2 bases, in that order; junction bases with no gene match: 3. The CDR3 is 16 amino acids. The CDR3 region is CASSLDDWGNTGQLYF. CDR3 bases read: TGTGCCAGCTCTCTCGATGACTGGGGGAACACCGGGCAGCTCTAC.

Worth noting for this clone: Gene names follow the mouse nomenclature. The sequenced CDR3 bases are TGTGCCAGCAGCCAAGGGGGTAACCAAGACACCCAGTAC. Protein: CASSQGGNQDTQY. The whole CDR3 protein reads CASSQGGNQDTQYF. The chain links TRBV5 to TRBJ2-5; D is ambiguous. The read ends 1 residue before the CDR3 terminus; that terminus is restored from the germline J gene. The CDR3 spans 14 residues. CDR1 LGHNA and CDR2 YNLKQL come from the germline V gene (reference sequence). V was trimmed by 1 base and J by 0 bases, leaving 5 bases between them.

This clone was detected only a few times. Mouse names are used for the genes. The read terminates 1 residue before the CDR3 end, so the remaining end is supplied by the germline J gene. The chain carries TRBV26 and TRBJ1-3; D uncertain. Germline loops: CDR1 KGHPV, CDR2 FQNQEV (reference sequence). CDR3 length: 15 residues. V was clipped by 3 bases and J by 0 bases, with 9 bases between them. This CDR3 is CASSLPGNSGNTLYF. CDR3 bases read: TGTGCCAGCAGTCTTCCCGGGAATTCTGGAAATACGCTCTAT.

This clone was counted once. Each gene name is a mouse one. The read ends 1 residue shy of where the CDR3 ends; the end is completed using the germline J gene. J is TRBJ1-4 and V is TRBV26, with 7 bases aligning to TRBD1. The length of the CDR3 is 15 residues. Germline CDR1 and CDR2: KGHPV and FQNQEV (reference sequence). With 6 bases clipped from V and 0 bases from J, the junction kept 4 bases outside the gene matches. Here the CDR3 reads CASRPGQLSNERLFF. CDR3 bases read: TGTGCCAGCAGGCCGGGACAGCTTTCCAACGAAAGATTATTT.

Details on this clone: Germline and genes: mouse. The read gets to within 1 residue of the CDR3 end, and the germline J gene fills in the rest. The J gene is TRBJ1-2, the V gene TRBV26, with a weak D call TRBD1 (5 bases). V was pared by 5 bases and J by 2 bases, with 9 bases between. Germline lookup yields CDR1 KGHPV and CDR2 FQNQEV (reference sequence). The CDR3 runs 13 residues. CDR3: CASSRQMNSDYTF. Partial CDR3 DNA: TGTGCCAGCAGTAGACAGATGAACTCCGACTACACC. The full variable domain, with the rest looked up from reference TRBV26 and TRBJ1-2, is NSKVIQTPRYLVKGQGQKAKMRCIPEKGHPVVFWYQQNKNNEFKFLINFQNQEVLQQIDMTEKRFSAECPSNSPCSLEIQSSEAGDSALYLCASSRQMNSDYTFGSGTRLLVI.